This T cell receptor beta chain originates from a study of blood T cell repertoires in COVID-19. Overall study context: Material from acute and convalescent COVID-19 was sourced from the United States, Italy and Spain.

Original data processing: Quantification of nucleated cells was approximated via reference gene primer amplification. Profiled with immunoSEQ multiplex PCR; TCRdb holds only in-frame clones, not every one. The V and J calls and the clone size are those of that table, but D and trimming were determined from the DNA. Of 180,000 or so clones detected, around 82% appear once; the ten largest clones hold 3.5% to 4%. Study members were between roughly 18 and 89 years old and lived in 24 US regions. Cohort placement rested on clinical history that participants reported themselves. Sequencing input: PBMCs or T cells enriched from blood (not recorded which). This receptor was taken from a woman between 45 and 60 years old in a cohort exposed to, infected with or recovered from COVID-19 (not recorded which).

CDR3 in amino acids: CASSSRGFKGEQYF. Here the CDR3 DNA reads TGTGCCAGCAGTTCCAGGGGGTTTAAGGGCGAGCAGTACTTC. The rearrangement links TRBV27 to TRBJ2-7; TRBD1 matches 7 bases. Germline CDR1 and CDR2: MNHEY and SMNVEV (reference sequence). V gave up 4 bases and J gave up 6 bases; unmatched junction bases: 9. The CDR3 spans 14 residues.